This T cell receptor beta chain was obtained from a study of blood T cells in healthy people across ages. Alongside a J-beta primer mix, a sample-barcoded 5' primer served in a second PCR lasting roughly 6 to 11 cycles. TCRdb redid the calling of the 5' RACE reads with MiXCR, one entry per CDR3 protein. Of more than 600,000 distinct CDR3 sequences listed, just under 25% are singletons. As to this clonotype: Antigen unknown.

Broader study findings: Diversity was estimated from one million T cells, and these estimates were considered underestimates. Higher diversity and more naive CD4+ cells were features of long-lived donors, compared to aged donors.

The length of the CDR3 is 12 residues. CDR1 and CDR2 from the germline V gene are SGHTA and FQGNSA. V lost 7 bases and J lost 8, with 14 bases in between. These same data were also listed under a study on T cells of mothers and their children. From that second work: About 6 children and their three healthy Caucasian mothers were the donors.

The rearrangement joins TRBV7-2 to TRBJ1-2, with D possibly being TRBD1 (6 bases). The sample taken for sequencing was blood. The sequence came from a boy aged 5-17 years in good health. CDR3 sequence (DNA): TGTGCCAGCACCGTAACAGGGACCGGCTACACCTTC. It translates to CASTVTGTGYTF. Together with reference TRBV7-2 and TRBJ1-2, the CDR3 gives the full variable domain: GAGVSQSPSNKVTEKGKDVELRCDPISGHTALYWYRQSLGQGLEFLIYFQGNSAPDKSGLPSDRFSAERTGGSVSTLTIQRTQQEDSAVYLCASTVTGTGYTFGSGTRLTVV.